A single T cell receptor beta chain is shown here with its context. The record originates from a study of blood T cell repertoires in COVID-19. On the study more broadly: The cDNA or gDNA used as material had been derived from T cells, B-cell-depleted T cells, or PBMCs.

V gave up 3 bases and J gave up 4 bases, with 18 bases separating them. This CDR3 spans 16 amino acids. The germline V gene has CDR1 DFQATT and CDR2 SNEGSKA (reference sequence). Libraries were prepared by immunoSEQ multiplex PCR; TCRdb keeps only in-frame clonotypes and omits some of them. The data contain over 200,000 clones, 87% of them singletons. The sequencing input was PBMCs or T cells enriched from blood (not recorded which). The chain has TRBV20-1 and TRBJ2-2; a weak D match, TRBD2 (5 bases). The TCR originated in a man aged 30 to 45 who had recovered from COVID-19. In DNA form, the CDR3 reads TGCAGTGCTAGTCCCGTCGCGGGCAGGAGCACCGGGGAGCTGTTTTTT. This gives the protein CSASPVAGRSTGELFF.